The clone carrying this T cell receptor (beta chain) occurred a few times. The sample originates from a study of T-cell memory formation after mild COVID-19. Losses at the gene ends were 8 bases for V and 12 bases for J; bases not matched to a gene: 16. Germline V gene data show CDR1 as MNHEY and CDR2 as SVGEGT. The CDR3 runs 15 residues. TCRdb analysed the 5' RACE reads with MiXCR anew, one entry per CDR3 protein. Altogether 350,000 or so distinct CDR3 sequences are present, around 13% being singletons, with the ten largest covering 20% to 25%. The gene calls are TRBV6-2 or TRBV6-3 and TRBJ2-1; 10 nucleotides agree with TRBD2. Sequenced material: PBMCs or a T cell subset sorted from them (not recorded which). The TCR was taken from a man between 18 and 29 years old who had mild COVID-19 (a few samples of this study predate the infection). Cell type and time point are not known. CDR3 in DNA: TGTGCCAGCTGGAGCGGGGGGGCGATTTCTAAAGTGCAGTTCTTC. It is translated as CASWSGGAISKVQFF.